One and the same sample provided the 10 T cell receptor beta chains below, sequenced in a study of T cell responses to AZD1222 COVID-19 vaccine. Measured with immunoSEQ multiplex PCR; TCRdb has only the in-frame clones, and not every one. The table shows around 140,000 clones, with almost 90% occurring only once. The specimen was peripheral blood, collected 28 days after the second AZD1222 dose. The receptors come from an adult who received the AZD1222 COVID-19 vaccine.

The J gene is TRBJ2-1, the V gene TRBV7-2, with D perhaps being TRBD1 or TRBD2 (5 bases each). The ends were cut back, 1 base at V and 4 bases at J, with 11 bases in the middle. Germline V gene sequence: CDR1 SGHTA, CDR2 FQGNSA. This CDR3 has 15 residues. CDR3 sequence reads: CASSLGAGGYNEQFF. DNA for the CDR3: TGTGCCAGCAGCTTAGGGGCTGGGGGATACAATGAGCAGTTCTTC.

This chain uses TRBV28 with TRBJ2-7; TRBD1 aligns across 9 bases. This CDR3 has 15 amino acids. V was clipped by 5 bases and J by 6 bases; unmatched bases: 11. CDR1 is MDHEN, CDR2 SYDVKM, per germline. The chain's CDR3 is CASSDETGGLPEQYF. As DNA, the CDR3 is TGTGCCAGCAGTGACGAAACAGGGGGCCTCCCCGAGCAGTACTTC.

This clone showed up just once. V usage is TRBV5-4 and J usage is TRBJ2-3; D remains unclear. The CDR3 covers 12 residues. V lost 4 bases, J lost 4 bases, and 7 bases lay in between. Germline V lookup: CDR1 SGHNT, CDR2 YYREEE (reference sequence). CDR3 protein: CASSLDADTQYF. For the CDR3, the DNA is TGTGCCAGCAGCCTAGACGCAGATACGCAGTATTTT.

This clone was counted a few times. The gene calls are TRBV11-2 and TRBJ1-1, with unresolved D. The CDR3 extends over 13 amino acids. Trimming pared 0 bases from V and 4 bases from J, leaving 6 bases between. The germline CDR1 and CDR2 sequences are SGHAT and FQNNGV. The CDR3 reads CASSLESATEAFF. The DNA of the CDR3 is TGTGCCAGCAGCTTAGAGTCGGCCACTGAAGCTTTCTTT.

The V gene is TRBV9, the J gene TRBJ1-4; D is possibly TRBD1 (6 bases). V shed 6 bases and J shed 8 bases, with 14 bases lying between them. The CDR3 contains 13 residues. Germline V gene sequence: CDR1 SGDLS, CDR2 YYNGEE. Written as DNA, the CDR3 is TGTGCCAGCAACAAGACAGGTCAGGAAAAACTGTTTTTT. Its translation: CASNKTGQEKLFF.

The V and J genes are TRBV7-2 and TRBJ1-2; 7 bases are shared with TRBD1. The CDR3 length is 17 residues. Germline V gives CDR1 SGHTA, CDR2 FQGNSA. V was pared by 6 bases and J by 6 bases, with 19 bases of the junction left unmatched. CDR3 sequence reads: CASSSRDRTGVKDGYTF. DNA of the CDR3: TGTGCCAGCAGTTCACGGGACAGAACAGGGGTTAAGGATGGCTACACCTTC.

The chain combines TRBV7-2 with TRBJ2-3; 12 bases line up with TRBD2. CDR1 SGHTA and CDR2 FQGNSA come from the germline V gene. This CDR3 comprises 16 residues. Germline trimming cut 3 bases from V and 4 bases from J; bases unmatched to any gene: 5. This CDR3 reads CASSFQLAGGADTQYF. In DNA, the CDR3 is TGTGCCAGCAGCTTCCAACTAGCGGGAGGTGCAGATACGCAGTATTTT.

The chain's CDR3 is CASSLRVNTEAFF. In DNA form, the CDR3 reads TGTGCCAGCAGCCTCAGGGTAAACACTGAAGCTTTCTTT. V usage is TRBV21-1 and J usage is TRBJ1-1; TRBD1, the D gene given by the table, was not confirmed from the DNA. TRBV21-1 is labeled a pseudogene. The CDR3 loop spans 13 amino acids.

J is TRBJ2-1 and V is TRBV5-5; D remains ambiguous. The CDR3 is 14 amino acids. From germline, CDR1 is SGHKS and CDR2 YYEKEE (reference sequence). V was cut by 4 bases and J by 4 bases, with 12 bases left in between. The CDR3: CASSNEGFYNEQFF. The CDR3 DNA reads as TGTGCCAGCAGCAACGAAGGGTTTTACAATGAGCAGTTCTTC. The whole variable domain, filled in from reference TRBV5-5 and TRBJ2-1, reads DAGVTQSPTHLIKTRGQQVTLRCSPISGHKSVSWYQQVLGQGPQFIFQYYEKEERGRGNFPDRFSARQFPNYSSELNVNALLLGDSALYLCASSNEGFYNEQFFGPGTRLTVL.

The chain joins TRBV5-1 to TRBJ1-4, with TRBD1 as a possible D gene (5 bases). V was cut by 0 bases and J by 8 bases, with 14 bases left in between. This CDR3 contains 15 residues. Germline CDR1 and CDR2: SGHRS and YFSETQ. The CDR3 loop reads CASSLAGQGLEKLFF. The CDR3 bases are TGCGCCAGCAGCTTGGCGGGCCAGGGACTGGAAAAACTGTTTTTT.